Listed below are T cell receptor beta chains from one sample, sequenced in a study of PD-1 blockade in mismatch repair-deficient tumors. Repertoires were generated with immunoSEQ multiplex PCR, while TCRdb's copy carries only in-frame clones and drops some. The sample lists 95,000 to 150,000 clones, roughly nine tenths seen once, with less than 15% in the top ten. The sample consisted of peripheral blood, taken 44 weeks after starting pembrolizumab. The receptor set was obtained from an adult with mismatch repair-deficient cancer. Each CDR3 is given with its conserved first and last residue. Each record gives: CDR3 DNA, CDR3 protein, clone size, J gene, V gene, D gene. The D gene is left open where the match is weak. Expanded clones get a size class; other rows say once, few or many, or leave the size out.

cdr3_nt: TGTGCCAGTAGTATTGCAGAATACACTGAAGCTTTCTTT; cdr3_aa: CASSIAEYTEAFF; clone_size: -; j_call: TRBJ1-1; v_call: TRBV19; d_call: -
cdr3_nt: TGTGCCAGCAGTTACTCGAATGCAGGGAGCAATGAGCAGTTCTTC; cdr3_aa: CASSYSNAGSNEQFF; clone_size: -; j_call: TRBJ2-1; v_call: TRBV6-5; d_call: -
cdr3_nt: TGTGCCAGCAGCTTTACCGGGACAGGGTCTGGTTACGAGCAGTACTTC; cdr3_aa: CASSFTGTGSGYEQYF; clone_size: -; j_call: TRBJ2-7; v_call: TRBV5-6; d_call: TRBD1
cdr3_nt: TGTGCCAGCAGTGGAGGGACAGAAGAAGCTTTCTTT; cdr3_aa: CASSGGTEEAFF; clone_size: once; j_call: TRBJ1-1; v_call: TRBV6-6; d_call: TRBD1
cdr3_nt: TGTGCCCGCGATGAGACAGGGGCCACTGAAGCTTTCTTT; cdr3_aa: CARDETGATEAFF; clone_size: -; j_call: TRBJ1-1; v_call: TRBV6-1; d_call: TRBD1
cdr3_nt: TGCGCCAGCAGTCAATCGCAGGCAGGTAAGGGGAATCAGCCCCAGCATTTT; cdr3_aa: CASSQSQAGKGNQPQHF; clone_size: -; j_call: TRBJ1-5; v_call: TRBV23-1; d_call: -
cdr3_nt: TGTGCCAGCAGTCCCTCTTGGGGGGTAGCGGGAGGGCTGGGTGAGCAGTTCTTC; cdr3_aa: CASSPSWGVAGGLGEQFF; clone_size: -; j_call: TRBJ2-1; v_call: TRBV27; d_call: TRBD2
cdr3_nt: TGTGCCAGCTCACCACCGCCAGGGATCAATGAGCAGTTCTTC; cdr3_aa: CASSPPPGINEQFF; clone_size: -; j_call: TRBJ2-1; v_call: TRBV18; d_call: -
cdr3_nt: TGTGCCAGTAGTATAGTTTTCGTGGGCGGGAGTTTCCATGAGCAGTTCTTC; cdr3_aa: CASSIVFVGGSFHEQFF; clone_size: -; j_call: TRBJ2-1; v_call: TRBV19; d_call: TRBD2
cdr3_nt: TGTGCCAGCAGTGATGACGCCCGGACTAGCGGGATTCACGAGCAGTACTTC; cdr3_aa: CASSDDARTSGIHEQYF; clone_size: -; j_call: TRBJ2-7; v_call: TRBV6-1; d_call: TRBD2
cdr3_nt: TGTGCCGTCAAAGATGCTAGCGGCGCCTACAATGAGCAGTTCTTC; cdr3_aa: CAVKDASGAYNEQFF; clone_size: -; j_call: TRBJ2-1; v_call: TRBV30; d_call: TRBD2
cdr3_nt: TGTGCCAGCAGCTTAGAAACAGGGGCCTATGGCTACACCTTC; cdr3_aa: CASSLETGAYGYTF; clone_size: -; j_call: TRBJ1-2; v_call: TRBV7-8; d_call: TRBD1
cdr3_nt: TGTGCCAGCACCGCCCAGGGGCTGGGCACTGAAGCTTTCTTT; cdr3_aa: CASTAQGLGTEAFF; clone_size: few; j_call: TRBJ1-1; v_call: TRBV6-5; d_call: -
cdr3_nt: TGTGCCAGTAGTATCGGTTCTGGACTAGCACCTGGAAACACCATATATTTT; cdr3_aa: CASSIGSGLAPGNTIYF; clone_size: -; j_call: TRBJ1-3; v_call: TRBV19; d_call: -
cdr3_nt: TGCGCCAGCAGCTTGCGCGCGGCCCCATCCTACGAGCAGTACTTC; cdr3_aa: CASSLRAAPSYEQYF; clone_size: -; j_call: TRBJ2-7; v_call: TRBV5-1; d_call: -
cdr3_nt: TGTGCCAGCAAAGTTGCGGGACAATCCTACGACGAGCAGTACTTC; cdr3_aa: CASKVAGQSYDEQYF; clone_size: -; j_call: TRBJ2-7; v_call: TRBV6-6; d_call: -
cdr3_nt: TGTGCCAGCAGCGAAGAAGGGAGGGTGACAGATACGCAGTATTTT; cdr3_aa: CASSEEGRVTDTQYF; clone_size: -; j_call: TRBJ2-3; v_call: TRBV9; d_call: TRBD2
cdr3_nt: TGTGCCAGCACCACCCCTTGGGGGAATGAAAAACTGTTTTTT; cdr3_aa: CASTTPWGNEKLFF; clone_size: once; j_call: TRBJ1-4; v_call: TRBV28; d_call: -
cdr3_nt: TGTGCCAGCAGCGCCGTACTAGGACGGCTCCCAAATACGCAGTATTTT; cdr3_aa: CASSAVLGRLPNTQYF; clone_size: -; j_call: TRBJ2-3; v_call: TRBV7-6; d_call: -
cdr3_nt: TGTGCCAGCAGTGATCCGGACGAATTCTCCTACGAGCAGTACTTC; cdr3_aa: CASSDPDEFSYEQYF; clone_size: once; j_call: TRBJ2-7; v_call: TRBV6-4; d_call: -
cdr3_nt: TGCGCCAGCGGGCGAGGGACTCCCCGACATGAGCAGTTCTTC; cdr3_aa: CASGRGTPRHEQFF; clone_size: once; j_call: TRBJ2-1; v_call: TRBV5-1; d_call: -
cdr3_nt: TGTGCCAGCAGCCTAGGCTCGGGGGGGCACTCCTACGAGCAGTACTTC; cdr3_aa: CASSLGSGGHSYEQYF; clone_size: -; j_call: TRBJ2-7; v_call: TRBV7-2; d_call: TRBD2
cdr3_nt: TGTGCCAGCAGTTACTCGGAGAGGGGCTATGGCTACACCTTC; cdr3_aa: CASSYSERGYGYTF; clone_size: once; j_call: TRBJ1-2; v_call: TRBV6-5; d_call: -
cdr3_nt: TGTGCCAGCAGGTTAATAGCGGGAGGATGGCAGTTCTTC; cdr3_aa: CASRLIAGGWQFF; clone_size: -; j_call: TRBJ2-1; v_call: TRBV6-5; d_call: TRBD2
cdr3_nt: TGTGCCAGCAGCCACCGGGACGGAGGCACAGATACGCAGTATTTT; cdr3_aa: CASSHRDGGTDTQYF; clone_size: -; j_call: TRBJ2-3; v_call: TRBV14; d_call: -
cdr3_nt: TGTGCCAGCAGTCTGGCCGGGACAGGGGGCCCCGGGGAGCTGTTTTTT; cdr3_aa: CASSLAGTGGPGELFF; clone_size: -; j_call: TRBJ2-2; v_call: TRBV2; d_call: TRBD1
cdr3_nt: TGCAGCGTTGTGGGGGCGGGACTAGACACAGATACGCAGTATTTT; cdr3_aa: CSVVGAGLDTDTQYF; clone_size: -; j_call: TRBJ2-3; v_call: TRBV29-1; d_call: TRBD2
cdr3_nt: TGTGCCAGCAGCCCAAGACCGGTTCTAACAGATACGCAGTATTTT; cdr3_aa: CASSPRPVLTDTQYF; clone_size: -; j_call: TRBJ2-3; v_call: TRBV21-1; d_call: -
cdr3_nt: TGTGCCAGCAGCGTAGATCCCCAGCGGGGGCGCCTTGAGCAGTTCTTC; cdr3_aa: CASSVDPQRGRLEQFF; clone_size: -; j_call: TRBJ2-1; v_call: TRBV9; d_call: TRBD2
cdr3_nt: TGTGCCAGCAGCTTGGTTGCGGCACCCCCCTACGAGCAGTACTTC; cdr3_aa: CASSLVAAPPYEQYF; clone_size: once; j_call: TRBJ2-7; v_call: TRBV5-4; d_call: -
cdr3_nt: TGTGCCAGCAGCAGCGGGGGGGCGGCAGATACGCAGTATTTT; cdr3_aa: CASSSGGAADTQYF; clone_size: -; j_call: TRBJ2-3; v_call: TRBV5-4; d_call: TRBD2
cdr3_nt: TGTGCCAGCAGCCCTAGCGGGAGGGCGGGCTCCTACGAGCAGTACTTC; cdr3_aa: CASSPSGRAGSYEQYF; clone_size: few; j_call: TRBJ2-7; v_call: TRBV27; d_call: TRBD2
cdr3_nt: TGTGCCAGCAGTCGGACAGGGGAGTACACCGGGGAGCTGTTTTTT; cdr3_aa: CASSRTGEYTGELFF; clone_size: -; j_call: TRBJ2-2; v_call: TRBV6-1; d_call: TRBD1
cdr3_nt: TGTGCCATCAGTCGGCGTGATGATCAGCCCCAGCATTTT; cdr3_aa: CAISRRDDQPQHF; clone_size: -; j_call: TRBJ1-5; v_call: TRBV10-3; d_call: -
cdr3_nt: TGTGCCAGCAGCTTGATCGAAAATCAGCCCCAGCATTTT; cdr3_aa: CASSLIENQPQHF; clone_size: -; j_call: TRBJ1-5; v_call: TRBV5-5; d_call: -
cdr3_nt: TGTGCCAGCAGCTCCCCGGGGGATCCTGCGGCGTTCTTC; cdr3_aa: CASSSPGDPAAFF; clone_size: -; j_call: TRBJ2-1; v_call: TRBV7-3; d_call: -
cdr3_nt: TGTGCCAGTAGTAAGGACAGGGGAGTTTTAGGGACCCAGTACTTC; cdr3_aa: CASSKDRGVLGTQYF; clone_size: once; j_call: TRBJ2-5; v_call: TRBV19; d_call: TRBD1